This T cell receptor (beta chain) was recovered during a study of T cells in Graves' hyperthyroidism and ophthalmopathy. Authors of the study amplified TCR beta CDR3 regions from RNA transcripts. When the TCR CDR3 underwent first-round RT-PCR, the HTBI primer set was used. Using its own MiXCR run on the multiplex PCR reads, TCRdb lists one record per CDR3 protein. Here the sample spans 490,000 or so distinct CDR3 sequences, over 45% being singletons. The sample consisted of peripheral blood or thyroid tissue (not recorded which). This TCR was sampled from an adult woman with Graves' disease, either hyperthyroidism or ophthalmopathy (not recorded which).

The CDR3 DNA is TGCAGCGTTGAACGTGGGGGACAGGGCCTGGGCGAGCAGTACTTC. Its translation is CSVERGGQGLGEQYF. The rearrangement uses TRBV29-1 and TRBJ2-7; 9 bases are a match to TRBD1. CDR3 length equals 15 residues. The V segment lost 2 bases and the J segment 6 bases; nucleotides outside the gene matches: 11. In germline, CDR1 is SQVTM, CDR2 ANQGSEA.